This T cell receptor (beta chain) originates from a study of T cells in Graves' hyperthyroidism and ophthalmopathy. Trimming removed 5 bases from V and 4 bases from J, with 12 bases in between. CDR1 MDHEN and CDR2 SYDVKM come from the germline V gene. The CDR3 totals 13 residues. Regions amplified from RNA transcripts were the TCR beta CDR3 regions. During a first-round RT-PCR of the TCR CDR3, the HTBI primer set was used. One entry per CDR3 protein results from TCRdb running MiXCR on the multiplex PCR reads. Of about 700,000 distinct CDR3 sequences listed, about 14% are singletons. This clonotype was seen ten or more times. No ophthalmopathy progression within 18 months constituted stable Graves' hyperthyroidism. Patients aged 18 to 65 had newly diagnosed hyperthyroidism of under 2 months' duration. Diagnosing involved the use of clinical symptoms, serum thyroxine and TRAb, thyroid ultrasound and orbital computed tomography.

Sequenced: blood. The chain combines TRBV28 with TRBJ2-7; D remains ambiguous. The clonotype originates from a woman between 18 and 29 years old with Graves' hyperthyroidism. The CDR3 is CASSNGPLYEQYF. In nucleotides, the CDR3 is TGTGCCAGCAGTAATGGGCCGTTGTACGAGCAGTACTTC.